These 26 T cell receptor beta chains originate from one sample sequenced in a study of blood T cell repertoires in COVID-19. Sequencing was performed with immunoSEQ multiplex PCR; in TCRdb, only in-frame clones are kept and a portion is missing. The sample comprises 200,000 or so clones, around 82% of which are singletons, and 6.5% to 9.5% rests with the top ten. Material for sequencing was PBMCs or T cells enriched from blood (not recorded which). These receptors were collected from a man between 35 and 55 years old who had recovered from COVID-19.

The V call is TRBV11-2, the J call TRBJ2-6; perhaps TRBD1 as D (6 bases). The V gene lost 2 bases and the J gene lost 3 bases, with 14 bases spanning the gap. The CDR3 runs to 17 residues. Germline lookup yields CDR1 SGHAT and CDR2 FQNNGV. CDR3 DNA sequence: TGTGCCAGCAGCTTAAACTTTAGGACAGTTGGGGCCAACGTCCTGACTTTC. This gives the protein CASSLNFRTVGANVLTF.

CDR3 in amino acids: CASSEDRVWTEAFF. For the CDR3, the DNA is TGTGCCAGCAGCGAGGACAGGGTATGGACTGAAGCTTTCTTT. V is TRBV7-9 and J is TRBJ1-1; 8 nucleotides match TRBD1. With V trimmed by 5 bases and J by 5 bases, 7 bases remained unmatched. There are 14 residues in the CDR3. Germline V gene sequence: CDR1 SEHNR, CDR2 FQNEAQ (reference sequence). Using reference TRBV7-9 and TRBJ1-1 for the parts outside the CDR3, the full variable domain is DTGVSQNPRHKITKRGQNVTFRCDPISEHNRLYWYRQTLGQGPEFLTYFQNEAQLEKSRLLSDRFSAERPKGSFSTLEIQRTEQGDSAMYLCASSEDRVWTEAFFGQGTRLTVV.

The rearrangement links TRBV5-1 to TRBJ2-1; tentative D call: TRBD1 (6 bases). The germline CDR1 and CDR2 sequences are SGHRS and YFSETQ. The V and J ends lost 4 bases and 5 bases respectively, with 16 bases between them. This CDR3 comprises 15 residues. The CDR3 region is CASSPGRGADNEQFF. The CDR3 DNA sequence: TGCGCCAGCAGCCCAGGCAGGGGAGCCGACAATGAGCAGTTCTTC.

This clone is a singleton in its sample. The CDR3 is CASSEFFDSLNTEAFF. CDR3 nucleotides: TGTGCCAGCAGTGAATTTTTCGACAGCCTCAACACTGAAGCTTTCTTT. J is TRBJ1-1 and V is TRBV25-1, with D perhaps matching TRBD1 (5 bases). CDR1 and CDR2 from the germline V gene are MGHDK and SYGVNS. V was cut by 1 base and J by 2 bases, with 14 bases left in between. CDR3 size: 16 residues.

V gene TRBV11-2 combines with J gene TRBJ2-1; TRBD2 aligns across 11 bases. V trimming: 6 bases; J trimming: 3 bases; junction bases outside the gene matches: 7. The germline V gene encodes CDR1 SGHAT and CDR2 FQNNGV. The CDR3 covers 16 residues. The CDR3 spells CASRSRLAGIYNEQFF. In DNA, the CDR3 is TGTGCCAGCAGATCACGACTAGCGGGGATCTACAATGAGCAGTTCTTC.

The chain couples TRBV2 to TRBJ2-1, with TRBD1 matching over 11 bases. This CDR3 contains 14 residues. V gave up 10 bases and J gave up 7 bases; unmatched junction bases: 9. Germline-derived CDR1 and CDR2 are SNHLY and FYNNEI. The CDR3 sequence: CATSGTGGRNEQFF. DNA of the CDR3: TGTGCCACATCCGGGACAGGGGGGCGGAATGAGCAGTTCTTC.

The chain carries TRBV4-1 and TRBJ2-5; weak D call: TRBD1 (5 bases). V was pared by 4 bases and J by 0 bases, with 9 bases between. CDR1 and CDR2 (germline): MGHRA, YSYEKL. The CDR3 totals 14 residues. CDR3 in DNA: TGCGCCAGCAGCCCCCGACAGAACCAAGAGACCCAGTACTTC. This translates into CASSPRQNQETQYF.

V and J are TRBV9 and TRBJ1-2; TRBD1 agrees at 7 bases. The CDR3 has 15 amino acids. Germline V gene sequence: CDR1 SGDLS, CDR2 YYNGEE. The J segment lost 5 bases and the V segment lost 0 bases, leaving 7 bases of the junction unmatched. The CDR3 DNA reads as TGTGCCAGCAGCGTAGCTGGGACAGACGTTTATGGCTACACCTTC. Its translation is CASSVAGTDVYGYTF.

The CDR3 here is CASSIPTQGKMNTEAFF. The DNA of the CDR3 is TGTGCCAGCAGCATCCCTACGCAGGGGAAGATGAACACTGAAGCTTTCTTT. V usage is TRBV7-6 and J usage is TRBJ1-1; TRBD1 might be the D (6 bases). There are 17 residues in the CDR3. Germline assignment: CDR1 SGHVS and CDR2 FNYEAQ. V lost 5 bases and J 0 bases, leaving 19 bases between the germline ends.

On this clone itself: Other DNA variants within this sample encode the same CDR3. The chain joins TRBV3-1 (or the pseudogene TRBV3-2) to TRBJ1-3, with D maybe TRBD1 (5 bases). Germline V CDR1 and CDR2: LGHDT, YNNKEL (reference sequence). This CDR3 region has 14 residues. The V end was cut by 3 bases, the J end by 0 bases, with 6 bases between. The CDR3 bases are TGTGCCAGCAGCCAGGGGGGCTCTGGAAACACCATATATTTT. Protein: CASSQGGSGNTIYF.

The chain uses TRBV4-1 and TRBJ1-1; D may be TRBD1 (5 bases). Trimming cost V 1 base and J 1 base, with 16 bases left between them. The CDR3 runs 17 residues. Germline V gene lookup returns CDR1 MGHRA and CDR2 YSYEKL. The CDR3 nucleotides read TGCGCCAGCAGCCAAGGATGGTTGGGACTAGCGAACACTGAAGCTTTCTTT. Translation: CASSQGWLGLANTEAFF.

In its sample, this clone was seen a few times. The chain joins TRBV28 to TRBJ1-2; 7 bases agree with TRBD1. CDR3 length equals 13 residues. Germline CDR1 MDHEN, CDR2 SYDVKM. After removal of 6 bases from V and 4 bases from J, the junction contained 5 bases not matched to a gene. Here the CDR3 DNA reads TGTGCCAGCAGCGACAGGGACCTCTATGGCTACACCTTC. It translates to CASSDRDLYGYTF.

This clone was seen only a few times. The V call is TRBV7-6, the J call TRBJ2-7, with 12 positions matching TRBD2. With 4 bases clipped from V and 4 bases from J, the junction kept 11 bases outside the gene matches. Germline V lookup: CDR1 SGHVS, CDR2 FNYEAQ. There are 17 residues in the CDR3. The CDR3 is CASSSRTSGAHWYEQYF. CDR3 coding DNA: TGTGCCAGCAGCTCCCGGACTAGCGGGGCCCATTGGTACGAGCAGTACTTC.

The chain is built from TRBV11-1 and TRBJ1-1; 10 bases are shared with TRBD1. Germline CDR1 and CDR2: SGHAT and FQDESV (reference sequence). This CDR3 spans 15 amino acids. With 1 base clipped from V and 1 base from J, the junction kept 0 bases outside the gene matches. CDR3 region: CASSLGTGGNTEAFF. Written as DNA, the CDR3 is TGTGCCAGCAGCTTAGGGACAGGGGGGAACACTGAAGCTTTCTTT.

V usage is TRBV10-3 and J usage is TRBJ1-1, with D perhaps matching TRBD1 (5 bases). V was pared by 4 bases and J by 3 bases, with 9 bases between. The CDR3 length is 13 residues. The germline V gene has CDR1 ENHRY and CDR2 SYGVKD. CDR3 sequence: CAISGMTDTEAFF. The CDR3 DNA is TGTGCCATCAGTGGGATGACAGACACTGAAGCTTTCTTT.

The DNA of the CDR3 is TGTGCCAGCAGCCAAGAAGGGGACACCTATGGCTACACCTTC. Amino acid sequence: CASSQEGDTYGYTF. The J gene is TRBJ1-2, the V gene TRBV3-1 (or the pseudogene TRBV3-2), with D possibly being TRBD1 (6 bases). Germline V gene data show CDR1 as LGHDT and CDR2 as YNNKEL (reference sequence). This CDR3 contains 14 residues. The V end was cut by 0 bases, the J end by 4 bases, with 9 bases between.

The rearrangement uses TRBV27 and TRBJ1-2; 7 positions agree with TRBD1. V shed 6 bases and J 6 bases; nucleotides not matched to a gene: 7. This CDR3 region has 13 residues. Germline V gives CDR1 MNHEY, CDR2 SMNVEV (reference sequence). CDR3 DNA sequence: TGTGCCAGCAGACTAGGGGGCGCAGATGGCTACACCTTC. The encoded protein is CASRLGGADGYTF.

The chain carries TRBV13 and TRBJ1-6; TRBD1 aligns across 10 bases. J was trimmed by 10 bases and V by 5 bases; bases with no gene match: 11. The CDR3 is 16 amino acids. The germline V gene has CDR1 PRHDT and CDR2 FYEKMQ (reference sequence). The DNA for the CDR3 is TGTGCCAGCAGCCCATTTCCGGGACAGGGGAGCTCACCCCTCCACTTT. Its translation is CASSPFPGQGSSPLHF.

A note on this clone: Other DNA sequences in this specimen translate into the identical CDR3. This chain connects TRBV3-1 (or the pseudogene TRBV3-2) to TRBJ1-2, with a possible D match to TRBD1 (5 bases). The CDR3 sequence is 13 residues long. V lost 3 bases and J lost 4, with 9 bases in between. The germline V gene encodes CDR1 LGHDT and CDR2 YNNKEL (reference sequence). The DNA for the CDR3 is TGTGCCAGCAGCCAGCGGGGGGGCTATGGCTACACCTTC. It specifies CASSQRGGYGYTF.

The chain joins TRBV9 to TRBJ2-1, with D perhaps TRBD2 (7 bases). This CDR3 contains 17 residues. Trimming took off 0 bases at V and 2 bases at J, with 15 bases between the two ends. Germline V gene data show CDR1 as SGDLS and CDR2 as YYNGEE. The CDR3 DNA reads TGTGCCAGCAGCGTAGGGGCGGGGGCCACTCCCTACAATGAGCAGTTCTTC. Translating it yields CASSVGAGATPYNEQFF.

The chain recombines TRBV2 with TRBJ1-2; D might be TRBD1 (6 bases). In germline, CDR1 is SNHLY, CDR2 FYNNEI. Trimming shortened V by 7 bases and J by 8 bases, and 17 bases separated the two germline ends. The CDR3 spans 13 residues. This CDR3 is CASNRQVSWGYTF. As DNA, the CDR3 is TGTGCCAGCAATAGACAGGTCTCCTGGGGCTACACCTTC.

This clone was observed a few times. V and J are TRBV9 and TRBJ1-3; D may be TRBD1 (5 bases). CDR3 size: 14 residues. Trimming stripped 2 bases from V and 4 bases from J, with 10 bases between. Germline CDR1 and CDR2: SGDLS and YYNGEE. CDR3 in amino acids: CASSVRTTGNTIYF. Written as DNA, the CDR3 is TGTGCCAGCAGCGTTCGGACAACCGGAAACACCATATATTTT.

V gene TRBV6-1 combines with J gene TRBJ2-1, with 10 bases matching TRBD2. This CDR3 has 17 amino acids. CDR1 is MNHNS, CDR2 SASEGT, per germline. Trimming took 2 bases from V and 4 from J; bases not matched to a gene: 8. CDR3 sequence: CASSEMASGGLYNEQFF. The CDR3 coding sequence is TGTGCCAGCAGTGAAATGGCTAGCGGGGGTCTTTACAATGAGCAGTTCTTC.

This chain joins TRBV29-1 and TRBJ1-1; D unclear. The CDR3 sequence is 14 residues long. In germline, CDR1 is SQVTM, CDR2 ANQGSEA. Trimming removed 5 bases from V and 2 bases from J, with 15 bases in between. CDR3 in amino acids: CSVTPPQINTEAFF. The CDR3 bases are TGCAGCGTTACCCCCCCTCAGATTAACACTGAAGCTTTCTTT.

The chain is built from TRBV4-1 and TRBJ2-3, with 10 bases aligning to TRBD1. The CDR3 extends over 16 amino acids. Unmatched junction bases numbered 14, after V lost 2 bases and J lost 12 bases. Germline V gene sequence: CDR1 MGHRA, CDR2 YSYEKL. Here the CDR3 DNA reads TGCGCCAGCAGCCAACCCGGGAGCCGGGACAGGGGAGGACAGTATTTT. Its protein product is CASSQPGSRDRGGQYF.

CDR3 in DNA: TGTGCCAGCAGCTATCCCGACAGGGAGAGAGAAGCTTTCTTT. Its translation is CASSYPDREREAFF. The chain links TRBV7-9 to TRBJ1-1, with 7 bases matching TRBD1. This CDR3 is built from 14 residues. V lost 4 bases to trimming and J lost 8 bases; unmatched junction nucleotides: 10. From germline, CDR1 is SEHNR and CDR2 FQNEAQ (reference sequence).